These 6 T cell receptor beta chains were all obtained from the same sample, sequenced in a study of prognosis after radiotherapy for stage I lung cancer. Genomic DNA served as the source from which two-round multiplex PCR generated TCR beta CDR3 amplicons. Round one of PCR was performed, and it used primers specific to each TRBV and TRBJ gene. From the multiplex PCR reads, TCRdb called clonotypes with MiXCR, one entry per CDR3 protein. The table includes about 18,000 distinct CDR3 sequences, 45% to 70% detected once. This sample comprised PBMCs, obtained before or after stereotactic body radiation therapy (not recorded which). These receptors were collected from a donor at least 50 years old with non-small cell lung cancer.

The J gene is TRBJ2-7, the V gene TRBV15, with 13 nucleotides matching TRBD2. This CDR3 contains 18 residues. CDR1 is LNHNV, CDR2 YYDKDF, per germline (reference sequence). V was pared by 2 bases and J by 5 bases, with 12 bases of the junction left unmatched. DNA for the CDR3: TGTGCCACCAGCAGAACCGGGACTAGCGGGGCCGATAGAGACGAGCAGTACTTC. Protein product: CATSRTGTSGADRDEQYF.

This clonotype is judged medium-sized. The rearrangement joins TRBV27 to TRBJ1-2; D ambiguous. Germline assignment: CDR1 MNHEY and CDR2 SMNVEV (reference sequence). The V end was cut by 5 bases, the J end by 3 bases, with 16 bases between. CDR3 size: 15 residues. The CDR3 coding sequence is TGTGCCAGCAGTCCGTCACCTGGGTTGGACTATGGCTACACCTTC. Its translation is CASSPSPGLDYGYTF.

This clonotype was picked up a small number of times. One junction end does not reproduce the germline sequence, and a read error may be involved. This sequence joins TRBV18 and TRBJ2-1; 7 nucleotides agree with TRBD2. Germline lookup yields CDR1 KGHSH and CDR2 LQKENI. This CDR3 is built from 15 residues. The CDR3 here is CASSPSGSSYNEKLF. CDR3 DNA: TGTGCCAGCTCCCCTAGCGGATCCTCCTACAATGAGAAGTTATTC.

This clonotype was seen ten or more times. CDR3 region: CASSSPGGATDTQYF. CDR3 DNA sequence: TGTGCCAGCAGCTCCCCTGGCGGGGCGACAGATACGCAGTATTTT. The chain is built from TRBV7-9 and TRBJ2-3; a possible D gene is TRBD2 (6 bases). The CDR3 loop spans 15 amino acids. The V gene's germline CDR1 is SEHNR and CDR2 FQNEAQ (reference sequence). Trimming pared 4 bases from V and 3 bases from J, leaving 14 bases between. The variable domain in full, with the rest retrieved from reference TRBV7-9 and TRBJ2-3, is DTGVSQNPRHKITKRGQNVTFRCDPISEHNRLYWYRQTLGQGPEFLTYFQNEAQLEKSRLLSDRFSAERPKGSFSTLEIQRTEQGDSAMYLCASSSPGGATDTQYFGPGTRLTVL.

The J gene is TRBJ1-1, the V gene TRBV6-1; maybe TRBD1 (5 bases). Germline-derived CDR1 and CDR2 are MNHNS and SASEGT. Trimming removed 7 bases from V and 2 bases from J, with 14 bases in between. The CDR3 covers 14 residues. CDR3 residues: CASTTTVFNTEAFF. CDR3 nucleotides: TGTGCCAGCACCACGACAGTGTTTAACACTGAAGCTTTCTTT.

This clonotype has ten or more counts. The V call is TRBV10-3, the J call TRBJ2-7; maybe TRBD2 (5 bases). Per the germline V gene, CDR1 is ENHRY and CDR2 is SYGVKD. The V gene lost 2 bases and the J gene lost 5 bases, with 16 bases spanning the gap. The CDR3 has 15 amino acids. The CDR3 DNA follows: TGTGCCATCAGTGAGGTGGCTAGGGAGTCCCACGAGCAGTACTTC. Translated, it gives CAISEVARESHEQYF.